This T cell receptor (beta chain) was documented in a study of T cells after yellow fever vaccination. This CDR3 region has 13 residues. The V and J ends lost 6 bases and 7 bases respectively, with 12 bases between them. Germline CDR1 reads SGHTA; CDR2 reads FQGNSA. TCRdb fed the 5' RACE reads into MiXCR, producing one record per CDR3 protein. The sample includes 50,000 to 75,000 distinct CDR3 sequences, approximately 7% seen only once; the top ten take 40% to 45%. The TCR comes from a man aged 18-30 years who received the YFV17D yellow fever vaccine. V and J are TRBV7-2 and TRBJ2-2; possible D gene TRBD2, 5 bases. The sequencing here drew on CD8+ T cells sorted from PBMCs, taken on the day of the first yellow fever vaccination. CDR3 nucleotide sequence: TGTGCCAGCAGGGTACCCGAGGGCGGGGAGCTGTTTTTT. Its translation: CASRVPEGGELFF. The entire variable domain, with the rest obtained from reference TRBV7-2 and TRBJ2-2, is as follows: GAGVSQSPSNKVTEKGKDVELRCDPISGHTALYWYRQSLGQGLEFLIYFQGNSAPDKSGLPSDRFSAERTGGSVSTLTIQRTQQEDSAVYLCASRVPEGGELFFGEGSRLTVL.